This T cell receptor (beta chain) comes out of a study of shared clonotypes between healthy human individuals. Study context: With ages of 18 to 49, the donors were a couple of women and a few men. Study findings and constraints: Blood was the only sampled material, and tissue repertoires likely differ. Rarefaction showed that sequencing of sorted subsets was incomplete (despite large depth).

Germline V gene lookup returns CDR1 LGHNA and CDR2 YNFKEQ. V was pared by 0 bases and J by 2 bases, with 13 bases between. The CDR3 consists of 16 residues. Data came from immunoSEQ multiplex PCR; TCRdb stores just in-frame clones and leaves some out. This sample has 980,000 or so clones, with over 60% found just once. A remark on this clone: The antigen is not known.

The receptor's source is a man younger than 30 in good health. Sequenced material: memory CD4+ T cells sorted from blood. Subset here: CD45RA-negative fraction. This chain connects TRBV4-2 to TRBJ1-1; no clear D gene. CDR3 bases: TGTGCCAGCAGCCAAGAAGCGCACGGCAGCAACACTGAAGCTTTCTTT. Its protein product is CASSQEAHGSNTEAFF.